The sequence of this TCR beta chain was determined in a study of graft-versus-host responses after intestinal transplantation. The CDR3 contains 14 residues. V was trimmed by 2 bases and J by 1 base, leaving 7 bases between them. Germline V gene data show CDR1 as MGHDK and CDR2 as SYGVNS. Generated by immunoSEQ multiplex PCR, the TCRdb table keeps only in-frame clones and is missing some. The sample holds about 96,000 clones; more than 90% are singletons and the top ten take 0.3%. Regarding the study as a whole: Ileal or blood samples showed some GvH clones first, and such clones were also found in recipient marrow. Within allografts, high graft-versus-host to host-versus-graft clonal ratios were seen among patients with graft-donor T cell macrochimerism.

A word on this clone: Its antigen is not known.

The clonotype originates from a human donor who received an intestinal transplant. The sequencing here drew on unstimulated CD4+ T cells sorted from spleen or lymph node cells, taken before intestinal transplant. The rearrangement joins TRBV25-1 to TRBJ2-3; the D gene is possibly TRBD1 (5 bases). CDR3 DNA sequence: TGTGCCAGCAGTGAAGGACAAGGCACAGATACGCAGTATTTT. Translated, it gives CASSEGQGTDTQYF.